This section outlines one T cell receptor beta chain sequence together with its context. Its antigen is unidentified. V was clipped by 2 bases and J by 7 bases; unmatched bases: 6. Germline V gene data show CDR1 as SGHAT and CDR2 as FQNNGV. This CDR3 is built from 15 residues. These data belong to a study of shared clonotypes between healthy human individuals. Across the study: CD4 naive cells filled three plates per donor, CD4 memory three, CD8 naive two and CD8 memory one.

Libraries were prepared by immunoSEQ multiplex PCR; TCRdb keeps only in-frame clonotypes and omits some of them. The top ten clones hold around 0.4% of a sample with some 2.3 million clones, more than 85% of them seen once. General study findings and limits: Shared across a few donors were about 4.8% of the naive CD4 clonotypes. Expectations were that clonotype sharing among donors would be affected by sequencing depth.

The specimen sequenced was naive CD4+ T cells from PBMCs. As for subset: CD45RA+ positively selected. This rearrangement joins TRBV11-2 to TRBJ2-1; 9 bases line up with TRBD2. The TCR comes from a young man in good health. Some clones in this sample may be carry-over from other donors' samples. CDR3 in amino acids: CASSLMSSGTNEQFF. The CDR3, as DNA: TGTGCCAGCAGCTTAATGTCTAGCGGGACAAATGAGCAGTTCTTC.